Many counts were recorded for the clone carrying this TCR beta chain. This sample stems from a study of blood T cells in healthy people across ages. Losses at the gene ends were 6 bases for V and 5 bases for J; bases not matched to a gene: 8. The germline V gene encodes CDR1 MDHEN and CDR2 SYDVKM. The CDR3 contains 14 residues. Alongside a J-beta primer mix, a sample-barcoded 5' primer served in a second PCR lasting roughly 7 to 11 cycles. TCRdb fed the 5' RACE reads into MiXCR, producing one record per CDR3 protein. There are roughly 640,000 distinct CDR3 sequences in the sample; around 31% occur only once, and approximately 15% lies in the top ten.

The J gene is TRBJ2-7, the V gene TRBV28, with TRBD1 matching over 9 bases. Specimen: blood. The clonotype comes from an elderly woman in good health. The DNA of the CDR3 is TGTGCCAGCAGCGGGACAGGGATTCTCCACGAGCAGTACTTC. Protein product: CASSGTGILHEQYF.